The rows below give T cell receptor beta chains drawn from one sample of a study of OX40 agonist ivuxolimab in advanced cancers. Profiled with immunoSEQ multiplex PCR; TCRdb holds only in-frame clones, not every one. The sample lists about 32,000 clones; 84% were seen once. The sequencing here drew on CD4+ or CD8+ T cells sorted from blood, taken in a trial of the OX40 agonist ivuxolimab. Receptors originate from an adult with an advanced solid tumor such as melanoma, head and neck, liver or kidney cancer. Both conserved end residues are part of each CDR3. Fields, in order: D gene, clone size, CDR3 length, J gene, V gene, CDR3 protein, CDR3 DNA. D genes are given only for firm matches. Size is omitted from some rows. Given values are once, few, many or a class for expanded clones.

>NA|once|14|TRBJ1-1|TRBV28
CASSPQGGKYKAFF
TGTGCCAGCAGTCCCCAGGGAGGGAAGTACAAGGCTTTCTTT
>TRBD1|once|16|TRBJ2-7|TRBV6-1
CANSVTRTGGAYEQYF
TGTGCCAACAGTGTAACCCGGACAGGGGGGGCCTACGAGCAGTACTTC
>NA|NA|16|TRBJ2-7|TRBV7-3
CASSLTGDGSSYEQYF
TGTGCCAGCAGCTTAACCGGGGACGGAAGCTCCTACGAGCAGTACTTC
>NA|NA|13|TRBJ2-7|TRBV4-1
CASSPGDSYEQYF
TGCGCCAGCAGCCCGGGCGATTCCTACGAGCAGTACTTC
>NA|NA|14|TRBJ2-7|TRBV5-1
CASSLSGFTYEQYF
TGCGCCAGCAGCTTGAGTGGGTTCACCTACGAGCAGTACTTC
>TRBD2|NA|16|TRBJ2-7|TRBV27
CASRMAPLAGTYEQYF
TGTGCCAGCAGGATGGCCCCGCTAGCGGGCACCTACGAGCAGTACTTC
>TRBD2|NA|17|TRBJ2-1|TRBV4-1
CASRSRASGRKDNEQFF
TGCGCCAGCAGGTCAAGGGCTAGCGGGAGGAAAGACAATGAGCAGTTCTTC
>TRBD2|NA|16|TRBJ2-7|TRBV7-9
CASSLVLGLAPGEQYF
TGTGCCAGCAGCTTAGTTCTGGGACTAGCGCCGGGCGAGCAGTACTTC
>NA|NA|15|TRBJ2-1|TRBV4-2
CASSQDLEGRGEQFF
TGTGCCAGCAGCCAAGATCTTGAGGGCAGAGGTGAGCAGTTCTTC
>TRBD1|NA|15|TRBJ1-5|TRBV27
CASSLMAGGDQPQHF
TGTGCCAGCAGTTTAATGGCAGGGGGCGATCAGCCCCAGCATTTT
>NA|NA|14|TRBJ2-7|TRBV27
CASSPGTVSYEQYF
TGTGCCAGCAGCCCCGGGACGGTCTCCTACGAGCAGTACTTC
>TRBD2|NA|15|TRBJ2-3|TRBV7-3
CASSTLAGGGDTQYF
TGTGCCAGCAGCACTCTAGCGGGGGGTGGAGATACGCAGTATTTT
>NA|NA|11|TRBJ2-1|TRBV19
CASSLGVEQFF
TGTGCCAGTAGTCTCGGGGTTGAGCAGTTCTTC
>NA|NA|12|TRBJ2-6|TRBV2
CASIGGANVLTF
TGTGCCAGCATTGGAGGGGCCAACGTCCTGACTTTC
>NA|few|13|TRBJ1-5|TRBV7-9
CASSLAGDQPQHF
TGTGCCAGCAGCTTAGCGGGGGATCAGCCCCAGCATTTT
>NA|NA|17|TRBJ2-1|TRBV4-1
CASSPAGGTDSYNEQFF
TGCGCCAGCAGCCCCGCCGGTGGGACGGATTCCTACAATGAGCAGTTCTTC
>NA|medium-sized|15|TRBJ2-7|TRBV12-2
CASRLAQGPHYEQYF
TGTGCAAGTCGCTTAGCGCAGGGACCGCACTACGAGCAGTACTTC
>TRBD1|NA|15|TRBJ1-2|TRBV15
CATSVDRGGEYGYTF
TGTGCCACCAGCGTCGACAGGGGTGGCGAATATGGCTACACCTTC
>NA|NA|15|TRBJ1-5|TRBV2
CASSEGGYSNQPQHF
TGTGCCAGCAGTGAAGGAGGGTATAGCAATCAGCCCCAGCATTTT
>TRBD2|NA|12|TRBJ2-7|TRBV5-5
CASSLRGGEQYF
TGTGCCAGCAGCTTGCGGGGGGGCGAGCAGTACTTC
>NA|few|13|TRBJ1-1|TRBV7-9
CASIDRVNTEAFF
TGTGCCAGCATTGATAGGGTGAACACTGAAGCTTTCTTT
>NA|NA|14|TRBJ1-1|TRBV12-5
CASGLGQPSSEAFF
TGTGCTAGTGGTCTCGGACAGCCCTCGAGCGAAGCTTTCTTT
>NA|NA|14|TRBJ1-5|TRBV9
CASSVGDNNQPQHF
TGTGCCAGCAGCGTTGGGGACAACAATCAGCCCCAGCATTTT
>NA|NA|11|TRBJ2-7|TRBV27
CASSNLYEQYF
TGTGCCAGCAGTAACCTCTACGAGCAGTACTTC
>NA|NA|13|TRBJ1-2|TRBV21-1
CASPFGGANGYTF
TGTGCCAGCCCGTTTGGGGGCGCGAACGGCTACACCTTC
>TRBD2|NA|14|TRBJ2-1|TRBV28
CASSSSGGNNEQFF
TGTGCCAGCAGTTCCAGCGGGGGCAACAATGAGCAGTTCTTC
>TRBD1|few|15|TRBJ2-7|TRBV9
CASSPGQGASYEQYF
TGTGCCAGCAGCCCCGGACAGGGGGCGTCCTACGAGCAGTACTTC
>TRBD2|few|16|TRBJ2-3|TRBV13
CASSPLTSASTDTQYF
TGTGCCAGCAGCCCCCTCACTAGCGCTAGCACAGATACGCAGTATTTT
>NA|NA|11|TRBJ1-2|TRBV27
CASNDGLGYTF
TGTGCCAGCAACGACGGGTTGGGCTACACCTTC
>NA|NA|16|TRBJ2-1|TRBV6-5
CASSYSSGGSYNEQFF
TGTGCCAGCAGTTACTCGTCCGGAGGATCCTACAATGAGCAGTTCTTC
>NA|NA|11|TRBJ1-2|TRBV28
CASTWDYGYTF
TGTGCCAGCACATGGGACTATGGCTACACCTTC
>NA|once|15|TRBJ2-7|TRBV9
CASSRDPQTSYEQYF
TGTGCCAGCAGCCGGGACCCCCAAACCTCCTACGAGCAGTACTTC
>NA|NA|14|TRBJ2-7|TRBV6-1
CASSSGTAIYEQYF
TGTGCCAGCAGTTCCGGGACGGCCATCTACGAGCAGTACTTC
>NA|NA|15|TRBJ1-2|TRBV19
CASSIAPGSNYGYTF
TGTGCCAGTAGTATAGCTCCGGGCTCTAACTATGGCTACACCTTC
>NA|NA|15|TRBJ1-5|TRBV7-3
CASSRRGEGLQPQHF
TGTGCCAGCAGCCGTCGGGGTGAGGGACTTCAGCCCCAGCATTTT
>TRBD2|NA|19|TRBJ2-4|TRBV5-6
CASSLGGLAGASAKNIQYF
TGTGCCAGCAGCTTGGGGGGACTAGCGGGAGCGAGTGCCAAAAACATTCAGTACTTC
>TRBD1|NA|15|TRBJ2-7|TRBV4-1
CASSHDRGPSYEQYF
TGCGCCAGCAGCCACGACAGGGGGCCCTCCTACGAGCAGTACTTC
>NA|NA|17|TRBJ1-2|TRBV10-3
CAISESTGDRANYGYTF
TGTGCCATCAGTGAGTCGACGGGGGACCGCGCTAACTATGGCTACACCTTC
>NA|once|15|TRBJ1-2|TRBV7-9
CASSPPYSHNYGYTF
TGTGCCAGCAGCCCCCCGTACAGCCACAACTATGGCTACACCTTC
>NA|NA|15|TRBJ2-4|TRBV4-1
CASSQDAVAKNIQYF
TGCGCCAGCAGCCAAGATGCCGTAGCCAAAAACATTCAGTACTTC
>TRBD2|once|13|TRBJ2-7|TRBV5-1
CASSLGREYEQYF
TGCGCCAGCAGCTTGGGGCGGGAGTACGAGCAGTACTTC
>NA|NA|15|TRBJ1-5|TRBV10-3
CAISESDRYPQPQHF
TGTGCCATCAGTGAGTCGGATAGGTACCCCCAGCCCCAGCATTTT
>TRBD1|NA|16|TRBJ2-3|TRBV30
CAWSHTPGQGADTQYF
TGTGCCTGGAGTCACACCCCGGGACAGGGGGCAGATACGCAGTATTTT
>NA|NA|15|TRBJ1-4|TRBV9
CASSVEDGPNEKLFF
TGTGCCAGCAGCGTAGAGGACGGCCCCAATGAAAAACTGTTTTTT
>NA|NA|14|TRBJ2-7|TRBV11-1
CASSMGRGNYEQYF
TGTGCCAGCAGCATGGGGAGGGGGAACTACGAGCAGTACTTC
>NA|NA|14|TRBJ1-2|TRBV5-1
CASSLGAGLSGYTF
TGCGCCAGCAGCTTGGGAGCAGGCCTTAGTGGCTACACCTTC
>NA|NA|13|TRBJ1-6|TRBV6-5
CASSYSGNSPLHF
TGTGCCAGCAGTTACTCCGGTAATTCACCCCTCCACTTT
>NA|NA|12|TRBJ2-2|TRBV5-4
CASSPHTGELFF
TGTGCCAGCAGCCCCCACACCGGGGAGCTGTTTTTT
>NA|NA|14|TRBJ1-1|TRBV10-3
CAISERGSGFGAFF
TGTGCCATCAGTGAGCGGGGAAGCGGGTTCGGCGCTTTCTTT
>NA|NA|17|TRBJ1-2|TRBV9
CASSVFPGTPGRYGYTF
TGTGCCAGCAGCGTCTTTCCAGGGACACCTGGTCGGTATGGCTACACCTTC
>TRBD1|NA|15|TRBJ1-6|TRBV27
CASSRTGGAGSPLHF
TGTGCCAGCAGTAGGACAGGGGGCGCAGGGTCACCCCTCCACTTT
>TRBD2|NA|14|TRBJ2-1|TRBV19
CAARPGGSYNEQFF
TGTGCCGCACGACCGGGGGGCTCCTACAATGAGCAGTTCTTC
>TRBD1|NA|11|TRBJ1-5|TRBV20-1
CSATWDRVNHF
TGCAGTGCTACCTGGGACAGGGTAAATCATTTT
>NA|NA|16|TRBJ2-3|TRBV9
CASSTRTVLSTDTQYF
TGTGCCAGCAGCACAAGGACCGTTCTGAGCACAGATACGCAGTATTTT
>NA|NA|14|TRBJ1-1|TRBV9
CASSQEGPNTEAFF
TGTGCCAGCAGCCAGGAGGGGCCGAACACTGAAGCTTTCTTT
>NA|NA|17|TRBJ1-5|TRBV19
CASSIVPGRFSNQPQHF
TGTGCCAGTAGTATCGTTCCTGGTCGGTTTAGCAATCAGCCCCAGCATTTT
>NA|NA|12|TRBJ1-1|TRBV29-1
CSVVTERTEAFF
TGCAGCGTTGTGACCGAGCGAACTGAAGCTTTCTTT
>TRBD1|many|16|TRBJ2-4|TRBV28
CASSLTGTGDKNIQYF
TGTGCCAGCAGTCTAACCGGGACAGGGGACAAAAACATTCAGTACTTC
>TRBD2|NA|16|TRBJ2-1|TRBV4-2
CASSQDGTSGGNEQFF
TGTGCCAGCAGCCAAGATGGGACTAGCGGGGGGAATGAGCAGTTCTTC
>TRBD2|once|16|TRBJ2-3|TRBV7-6
CASSLDGTSAPEGKYF
TGTGCCAGCAGCTTAGACGGGACTAGCGCGCCAGAAGGGAAGTATTTT